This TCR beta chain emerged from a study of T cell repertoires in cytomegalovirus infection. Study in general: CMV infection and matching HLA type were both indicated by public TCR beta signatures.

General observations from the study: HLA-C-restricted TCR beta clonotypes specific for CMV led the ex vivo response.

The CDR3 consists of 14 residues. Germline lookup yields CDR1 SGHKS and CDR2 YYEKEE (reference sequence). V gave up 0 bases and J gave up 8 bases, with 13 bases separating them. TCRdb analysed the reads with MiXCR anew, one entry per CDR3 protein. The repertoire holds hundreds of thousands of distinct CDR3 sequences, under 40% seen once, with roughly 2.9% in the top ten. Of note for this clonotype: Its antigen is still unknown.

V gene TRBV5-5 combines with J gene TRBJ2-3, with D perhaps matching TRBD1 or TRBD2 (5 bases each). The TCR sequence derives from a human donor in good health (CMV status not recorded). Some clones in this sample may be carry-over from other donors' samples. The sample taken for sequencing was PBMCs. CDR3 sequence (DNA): TGTGCCAGCAGCTTGGCGGGGACCGCGGCTACGCAGTATTTT. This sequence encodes CASSLAGTAATQYF.